The 32 T cell receptor beta chains below all came from one sample that was sequenced in a study of T cells in women clearing cervical HPV infection. Assay: immunoSEQ multiplex PCR; the TCRdb copy retains only in-frame clones and omits some. The table lists under 45,000 clones. Sequencing was done on a sample of blood buffy coat. The receptors were sampled from a woman aged 18 to 75 with a cervical HPV16 infection that either progressed to CIN3+ or cleared (not recorded which).

On this clone: The read halts 3 residues ahead of the CDR3 end, with the missing end drawn from the germline J gene. The gene calls are TRBV9 and TRBJ2-3; D is possibly TRBD2 (7 bases). Germline CDR1 SGDLS, CDR2 YYNGEE. The V and J ends lost 6 bases and 1 base respectively, with 21 bases between them. CDR3 size: 17 residues. CDR3 DNA, as far as it was read: TGTGCCAGCACCAAGGGGGGGCTAGCGGCGGGCACAGATACG. Its protein is CASTKGGLAAGTDT. The entire CDR3 sequence reads CASTKGGLAAGTDTQYF.

Comment on this clone: The read gets to within 3 residues of the CDR3 end, and the germline J gene fills in the rest. The chain recombines TRBV11-2 with TRBJ1-1, with D tentatively TRBD1 (5 bases). The germline gives CDR1 SGHAT, CDR2 FQNNGV. Deletions cut 3 bases from V and 4 bases from J, with 12 bases between. The CDR3 runs to 14 residues. CDR3 bases read: TGTGCCAGCAGCTTGGCAGGGCAGTTCACTGAA. Protein: CASSLAGQFTE. The full CDR3 reads CASSLAGQFTEAFF.

Concerning this clone itself: Coverage ceases 3 residues before the CDR3 finishes, and the germline J gene fills in the end. V gene TRBV20-1 combines with J gene TRBJ2-5, with 10 nucleotides matching TRBD2. Germline V CDR1 and CDR2: DFQATT, SNEGSKA (reference sequence). The CDR3 extends over 15 amino acids. The trim removed 4 bases at V and 1 base at J, leaving 6 bases unmatched. The CDR3 here is CSATPLAGVQETQYF. Incomplete CDR3 DNA: TGCAGTGCTACCCCGCTAGCGGGGGTCCAAGAGACC.

A remark on this clone: The read stops 3 residues short of the end of the CDR3; the missing end is completed from the germline J gene. V usage is TRBV5-5 and J usage is TRBJ1-2; tentatively, D is TRBD1 (5 bases). This CDR3 comprises 12 residues. The germline gives CDR1 SGHKS, CDR2 YYEKEE (reference sequence). V lost 3 bases to trimming and J lost 5 bases, with 8 bases between them. The CDR3 DNA, read in part, is TGTGCCAGCAGCTGGGGCCCATATGGC. It codes for CASSWGPYG. The full CDR3 reads CASSWGPYGYTF.

Turning to this clone: The read halts 3 residues ahead of the CDR3 end, with the missing end drawn from the germline J gene. The chain employs TRBV19 and TRBJ2-1; no reliable D call. The CDR3 has 14 amino acids. With 3 bases removed from V and 0 bases from J, the gap between germline ends came to 6 bases. Germline V gene data show CDR1 as LNHDA and CDR2 as SQIVND (reference sequence). The CDR3 reads CASSMYYSYNEQFF. The CDR3 bases that were read are TGTGCCAGTAGTATGTACTACTCCTACAATGAG.

Concerning this clone: Read data end 3 residues before the CDR3 end; the end is taken from the germline J gene. The V call is TRBV2, the J call TRBJ2-7; the match to TRBD2 covers 8 bases. Germline loops: CDR1 SNHLY, CDR2 FYNNEI. V was clipped by 7 bases and J by 3 bases; unmatched bases: 11. The CDR3 spans 15 residues. The CDR3 spells CASTPGGAPDYEQYF. The sequenced CDR3 bases are TGTGCCAGCACCCCGGGGGGGGCTCCTGACTACGAG.

On this clone itself: The CDR3 end lies 3 residues beyond the end of the read and is filled in from the germline J gene. The chain carries TRBV6-1 and TRBJ1-6, with no clear D. V was trimmed by 1 base and J by 9 bases, leaving 7 bases between them. The CDR3 is 13 residues long. Germline CDR1 is MNHNS and CDR2 is SASEGT. CDR3 loop: CASSEEMASPLHF. The CDR3 bases that were read are TGTGCCAGCAGTGAAGAAATGGCTTCACCC.

Worth noting for this clone: With the read ending 3 residues before the CDR3 end, the germline J gene is used to fill in that end. The chain links TRBV5-1 to TRBJ2-6; weak D call: TRBD1 (5 bases). V lost 4 bases to trimming and J lost 2 bases, with 13 bases between them. Germline V gene data show CDR1 as SGHRS and CDR2 as YFSETQ. This CDR3 spans 16 amino acids. Here the CDR3 reads CASSPQAGPGANVLTF. CDR3 DNA (partial): TGCGCCAGCAGCCCACAGGCTGGGCCTGGGGCCAACGTC.

On this clone itself: The observed sequence ends 3 residues before the CDR3 terminus, with the missing tail filled in from the germline J gene. This chain uses TRBV28 with TRBJ1-3, with 9 bases matching TRBD1. This CDR3 is built from 15 residues. J gave up 2 bases and V 6 bases, and 5 bases lay outside the gene matches. From germline, CDR1 is MDHEN and CDR2 SYDVKM. The CDR3 here is CASSWDREAGNTIYF. The DNA read from the CDR3 is TGTGCCAGCAGCTGGGACAGGGAGGCTGGAAACACC.

In regard to this clone: The sequenced fragment ends 3 residues before the CDR3 boundary, so the rest is inferred from the germline J gene. The gene calls are TRBV10-1 and TRBJ2-7; 7 bases match TRBD1. CDR3 length equals 15 residues. V lost 0 bases and J lost 3; bases outside the gene matches: 5. Germline loops: CDR1 WNHNN, CDR2 SYGVQD (reference sequence). The DNA read from the CDR3 is TGCGCCAGCAGTGAGTCAAGGACAGGCTTCTACGAG. Translated: CASSESRTGFYE. The CDR3 reads in full as CASSESRTGFYEQYF.

The covered CDR3 bases are TGTGCCAGTTCAACAGGGTCGGGGTATGGC. This sequence encodes CASSTGSGYG. The whole CDR3 sequence reads CASSTGSGYGYTF. The rearrangement uses TRBV19 and TRBJ1-2, with D perhaps TRBD1 (6 bases). Read coverage stops 3 residues before the CDR3 terminus; the germline J gene supplies the remainder. Germline CDR1 and CDR2: LNHDA and SQIVND (reference sequence). The CDR3 spans 13 residues. V lost 8 bases to trimming and J lost 5 bases, with 15 bases between them.

Turning to this clone: The read finishes 3 residues shy of the CDR3 end, and the germline J gene is used to complete it. This chain connects TRBV2 to TRBJ1-6, with 11 bases that match TRBD1. J gave up 6 bases and V 6 bases, and 7 bases lay outside the gene matches. Germline V gives CDR1 SNHLY, CDR2 FYNNEI. CDR3 length: 16 amino acids. CDR3 DNA (partial): TGTGCCAGCAGAAACGCCGGGACAGGGGGTAATTCACCC. This sequence encodes CASRNAGTGGNSP. The whole CDR3 sequence reads CASRNAGTGGNSPLHF.

Turning to this clone: The CDR3 end is not reached by the read, which stops 3 residues before it; the germline J gene fills it in. The chain couples TRBV19 to TRBJ1-2; D not resolved. The CDR3 has 15 amino acids. Germline V CDR1 and CDR2: LNHDA, SQIVND (reference sequence). V lost 7 bases and J 7 bases, leaving 22 bases between the germline ends. CDR3: CASTQGGRRGGGYTF. CDR3 DNA (partial): TGTGCCAGTACCCAAGGAGGGCGCCGAGGTGGTGGC.

About this clone: The read ends 3 residues before the CDR3 terminus; that terminus is restored from the germline J gene. The rearrangement joins TRBV20-1 to TRBJ2-7, with 7 bases identical to TRBD1. Germline CDR1 is DFQATT and CDR2 is SNEGSKA (reference sequence). J lost 3 bases, V lost 4 bases, and 9 bases had no gene match. This CDR3 comprises 14 residues. The CDR3 spells CSATKTGTSYEQYF. The covered CDR3 bases are TGCAGTGCTACGAAGACAGGGACAAGCTACGAG.

Concerning this clone itself: The CDR3 extends 3 residues past the end of the read, so its final part is completed from the germline J gene. The J gene is TRBJ2-3, the V gene TRBV19, with 7 bases matching TRBD1. The V gene's germline CDR1 is LNHDA and CDR2 SQIVND (reference sequence). This CDR3 has 16 amino acids. The V segment lost 5 bases and the J segment 0 bases; nucleotides outside the gene matches: 8. The CDR3 region is CASSFGQALSTDTQYF. The DNA read from the CDR3 is TGTGCCAGTAGTTTTGGACAGGCTCTAAGCACAGATACG.

In regard to this clone: The CDR3 end lies 3 residues beyond the end of the read and is filled in from the germline J gene. This chain joins TRBV19 and TRBJ1-1, with D perhaps TRBD1 (5 bases). CDR3 size: 13 residues. Germline CDR1 is LNHDA and CDR2 is SQIVND (reference sequence). The ends were cut back, 6 bases at V and 7 bases at J, with 15 bases in the middle. The part of the CDR3 DNA that was read is TGTGCCAGTAGCCCTTTACTGGGGCGTGAA. This sequence encodes CASSPLLGRE. The entire CDR3 protein reads CASSPLLGREAFF. Looking up the rest from reference TRBV19 and TRBJ1-1 gives the full variable domain: DGGITQSPKYLFRKEGQNVTLSCEQNLNHDAMYWYRQDPGQGLRLIYYSQIVNDFQKGDIAEGYSVSREKKESFPLTVTSAQKNPTAFYLCASSPLLGREAFFGQGTRLTVV.

Points on this clone: The CDR3 is cut off 3 residues early in the read; its end comes from the germline J gene. This chain links TRBV5-1 with TRBJ2-3; 10 bases line up with TRBD2. This CDR3 has 16 residues. V lost 3 bases to trimming and J lost 2 bases; unmatched junction nucleotides: 6. Germline V gene data show CDR1 as SGHRS and CDR2 as YFSETQ. Partial CDR3 DNA: TGCGCCAGCAGCTCACTGACTAGCGGGCCCACAGATACG. It yields the protein CASSSLTSGPTDT. Given in full, the CDR3 is CASSSLTSGPTDTQYF.

As regards this clone: The DNA ends 3 residues before the CDR3 does, and the rest of the CDR3 is filled in from the germline J gene. The chain links TRBV6-1 to TRBJ1-6; D is unclear. CDR3 length: 14 amino acids. V lost 2 bases, J lost 7 bases, and 9 bases lay in between. CDR1 and CDR2 from the germline V gene are MNHNS and SASEGT. CDR3 sequence reads: CASSEKGLNSPLHF. Partial CDR3 DNA: TGTGCCAGCAGTGAAAAGGGTCTAAATTCACCC.

A note on this clone: The observed sequence ends 3 residues before the CDR3 terminus, with the missing tail filled in from the germline J gene. The V and J genes are TRBV6-1 and TRBJ1-2; 9 nucleotides line up with TRBD1. The CDR3 extends over 15 amino acids. CDR1 MNHNS and CDR2 SASEGT come from the germline V gene. V gave up 3 bases and J gave up 3 bases; unmatched junction bases: 5. CDR3 bases read: TGTGCCAGCAGTGAGCTGACAGGGGGGTACTATGGC. As protein: CASSELTGGYYG. The complete CDR3 protein is CASSELTGGYYGYTF.

As regards this clone: The read comes to an end 3 residues before the CDR3 does, leaving the germline J gene to fill in the end. This chain links TRBV19 with TRBJ2-7; possible D gene TRBD1, 6 bases. V was pared by 1 base and J by 5 bases, with 12 bases between. Germline lookup yields CDR1 LNHDA and CDR2 SQIVND (reference sequence). CDR3 length: 14 amino acids. CDR3 region: CASSIATGTHEQYF. The covered CDR3 bases are TGTGCCAGTAGTATAGCTACAGGGACCCACGAG.

Points on this clone: With the read ending 3 residues before the CDR3 end, the germline J gene is used to fill in that end. V gene TRBV5-1 combines with J gene TRBJ2-3; a weak D match, TRBD2 (6 bases). The CDR3 runs 16 residues. The V gene lost 0 bases and the J gene lost 3 bases, with 14 bases spanning the gap. Germline lookup yields CDR1 SGHRS and CDR2 YFSETQ. The CDR3 reads CASSLAGGSGTDTQYF. The DNA read from the CDR3 is TGCGCCAGCAGCTTGGCCGGTGGTAGCGGTACAGATACG.

To note about this clone: The observed sequence ends 3 residues before the CDR3 terminus, with the missing tail filled in from the germline J gene. The V call is TRBV7-3, the J call TRBJ1-4; D is possibly TRBD1 (5 bases). Germline CDR1 SGHTA, CDR2 FQGTGA. Trimming took off 2 bases at V and 8 bases at J, with 9 bases between the two ends. This CDR3 has 13 residues. CDR3 loop: CASSLGAGEKLFF. CDR3 DNA, as far as it was read: TGTGCCAGCAGCTTAGGGGCCGGGGAAAAA.

Details on this clone: The DNA ends 3 residues before the CDR3 does, and the rest of the CDR3 is filled in from the germline J gene. The chain has TRBV29-1 and TRBJ2-4; possible D gene TRBD1, 8 bases. CDR1 is SQVTM, CDR2 ANQGSEA, per germline. This CDR3 spans 15 amino acids. Trimming shortened V by 0 bases and J by 7 bases, and 16 bases separated the two germline ends. This chain's CDR3 is CSVEEGGTGRNIQYF. CDR3 bases read: TGCAGCGTTGAAGAGGGAGGGACAGGAAGGAACATT.

Of note for this clone: With the read ending 3 residues before the CDR3 end, the germline J gene is used to fill in that end. This chain links TRBV10-3 with TRBJ2-5, with 9 bases lining up with TRBD2. The CDR3 is 15 amino acids. Germline trimming cut 3 bases from V and 2 bases from J; bases unmatched to any gene: 4. The germline gives CDR1 ENHRY, CDR2 SYGVKD. Partial CDR3 DNA: TGTGCCATCAGTGAAAGCGGGAGGAATCAAGAGACC. Protein sequence: CAISESGRNQET. The entire CDR3 protein is CAISESGRNQETQYF.

With respect to this clone: The observed sequence ends 3 residues before the CDR3 terminus, with the missing tail filled in from the germline J gene. The gene calls are TRBV5-1 and TRBJ2-2; 9 bases match TRBD1. The CDR3 has 16 amino acids. Germline CDR1 reads SGHRS; CDR2 reads YFSETQ. The V segment lost 5 bases and the J segment 6 bases; nucleotides outside the gene matches: 11. CDR3 in amino acids: CASSSYGTGIAGELFF. CDR3 DNA, as far as it was read: TGCGCCAGCAGTTCTTATGGGACAGGGATTGCCGGGGAG.

A word on this clone: Read sequence stops 3 residues before the CDR3 end, and the germline J gene provides the missing end. The gene calls are TRBV7-3 and TRBJ2-3, with D perhaps matching TRBD2 (7 bases). The V end was cut by 5 bases, the J end by 6 bases, with 21 bases between. CDR3 size: 16 residues. Germline CDR1 and CDR2: SGHTA and FQGTGA. This chain's CDR3 is CASSAWSGGRTDTQYF. CDR3 bases read: TGTGCCAGCAGCGCTTGGTCCGGGGGGCGGACCGATACG.

Concerning this clone itself: The read ends 3 residues before the CDR3 terminus; that terminus is restored from the germline J gene. The chain is built from TRBV18 and TRBJ1-5, with TRBD1 as a possible D gene (6 bases). The CDR3 is made up of 13 amino acids. Trimming removed 5 bases from V and 9 bases from J, with 14 bases in between. CDR1 is KGHSH and CDR2 is LQKENI in the germline V gene. The CDR3 loop is CASSSTGTSPQHF. The DNA read from the CDR3 is TGTGCCAGCTCATCTACAGGGACATCGCCC.

Regarding this clone: The CDR3 extends 3 residues past the end of the read, so its final part is completed from the germline J gene. The chain has TRBV6-1 and TRBJ2-5, with a tentative D call TRBD1 (6 bases). The CDR3 runs to 15 residues. In germline, CDR1 is MNHNS, CDR2 SASEGT. Trimming shortened V by 6 bases and J by 3 bases, and 17 bases separated the two germline ends. The sequenced part of the CDR3 DNA is TGTGCCAGCAGAGAACAGGGTAGTCAAGAAGAGACC. Translated: CASREQGSQEET. The whole CDR3 sequence is CASREQGSQEETQYF.

In the case of this clone: Read data end 3 residues before the CDR3 end; the end is taken from the germline J gene. The chain employs TRBV20-1 and TRBJ2-2; 9 bases line up with TRBD1. The CDR3 totals 18 residues. Germline lookup yields CDR1 DFQATT and CDR2 SNEGSKA (reference sequence). The V gene end was trimmed by 1 base and the J gene end by 6 bases; junction bases not matched to a gene: 15. CDR3 bases read: TGCAGTGCTAGAGGCAATCCCGGGACAGGGCTTTTTTCCGGGGAG. Protein: CSARGNPGTGLFSGE. The complete CDR3 reads CSARGNPGTGLFSGELFF.

Notes on this clone: Coverage ceases 3 residues before the CDR3 finishes, and the germline J gene fills in the end. The chain joins TRBV6-1 to TRBJ1-1, with D maybe TRBD1 (6 bases). The germline V and J ends were trimmed by 4 bases and 0 bases, with 9 bases remaining between them. CDR3 length: 14 residues. Germline V gene data show CDR1 as MNHNS and CDR2 as SASEGT. The CDR3: CASSGQAVNTEAFF. CDR3 bases read: TGTGCCAGCAGTGGACAGGCGGTGAACACTGAA.

Regarding this clone: From the germline J gene comes the end of the CDR3, since the read stops 3 residues before it. The chain uses TRBV19 and TRBJ2-1, with TRBD2 matching 9 bases. Germline loops: CDR1 LNHDA, CDR2 SQIVND (reference sequence). This CDR3 has 14 amino acids. The junction had 5 bases not matched to a gene; V was cut back by 4 bases and J by 7 bases. CDR3 protein: CASSSGRAVNEQFF. The CDR3 bases that were read are TGTGCCAGTAGTAGCGGGAGGGCAGTGAATGAG.

A word on this clone: The CDR3 is cut off 3 residues early in the read; its end comes from the germline J gene. This chain links TRBV7-2 with TRBJ1-2, with D possibly being TRBD1 (6 bases). The CDR3 runs 14 residues. The V gene's germline CDR1 is SGHTA and CDR2 FQGNSA. The V and J ends lost 3 bases and 5 bases respectively, with 13 bases between them. The CDR3 DNA, read in part, is TGTGCCAGCAGCTTTACTAGGGACAATTATGGC. The encoded protein is CASSFTRDNYG. The complete CDR3 reads CASSFTRDNYGYTF.